A selection of T cell receptor beta chains follows, all from one sample in a study of T cells in Graves' hyperthyroidism and ophthalmopathy. TCRdb redid the calling of the multiplex PCR reads with MiXCR, one entry per CDR3 protein. The table has under 65,000 distinct CDR3 sequences, around 50% seen once. The sequenced material came from blood. These receptors all come from an older woman with Graves' ophthalmopathy. CDR3s include the opening cysteine and the closing phenylalanine or tryptophan. The D gene is left open where the match is weak. Size values are once, few and many counts, or a class for expanded clones, and some rows have none.

j_call: TRBJ2-7
clone_size: many
d_call: .
v_call: TRBV5-4
cdr3_aa: CASSRPEGGTVSYEQYF
cdr3_nt: TGTGCCAGCAGTCGGCCCGAGGGAGGGACAGTCTCCTACGAGCAGTACTTC

j_call: TRBJ1-2
clone_size: .
d_call: TRBD1
v_call: TRBV20-1
cdr3_aa: CSAWDRGVGYTF
cdr3_nt: TGCAGTGCTTGGGACAGGGGAGTTGGCTACACCTTC

j_call: TRBJ2-1
clone_size: many
d_call: .
v_call: TRBV7-8
cdr3_aa: CASSRSGQPRDEQFF
cdr3_nt: TGTGCCAGCAGCCGTAGCGGTCAGCCTAGGGATGAGCAGTTCTTC

j_call: TRBJ1-1
clone_size: many
d_call: .
v_call: TRBV6-2/TRBV6-3
cdr3_aa: CASSYSSANTEAFF
cdr3_nt: TGTGCCAGCAGTTACTCGTCAGCGAACACTGAAGCTTTCTTT

j_call: TRBJ2-3
clone_size: few
d_call: TRBD1
v_call: TRBV12-3/TRBV12-4
cdr3_aa: CASSWTGGTDTQYF
cdr3_nt: TGTGCCAGCAGTTGGACAGGGGGCACAGATACGCAGTATTTT

j_call: TRBJ2-7
clone_size: many
d_call: TRBD2
v_call: TRBV7-9
cdr3_aa: CASSSGTSGYEQYF
cdr3_nt: TGTGCCAGCAGCTCAGGGACTAGCGGGTACGAGCAGTACTTC

j_call: TRBJ1-4
clone_size: many
d_call: .
v_call: TRBV30
cdr3_aa: CAWTTSSTNEKLFF
cdr3_nt: TGTGCCTGGACGACCAGCTCAACTAATGAAAAACTGTTTTTT

j_call: TRBJ2-1
clone_size: many
d_call: .
v_call: TRBV19
cdr3_aa: CASSINGWSYNEQFF
cdr3_nt: TGTGCCAGTAGTATAAACGGGTGGTCCTACAATGAGCAGTTCTTC

j_call: TRBJ2-7
clone_size: many
d_call: TRBD2
v_call: TRBV11-1
cdr3_aa: CASSSPGGSAIEQYF
cdr3_nt: TGTGCCAGCAGCTCCCCAGGCGGGAGCGCTATCGAGCAGTACTTC

j_call: TRBJ2-7
clone_size: many
d_call: TRBD1
v_call: TRBV6-2/TRBV6-3
cdr3_aa: CASSYSRTGWYEQYF
cdr3_nt: TGTGCCAGCAGTTACTCGAGGACAGGGTGGTACGAGCAGTACTTC

j_call: TRBJ1-3
clone_size: many
d_call: .
v_call: TRBV4-3
cdr3_aa: CASSQDSPSSGNTIYF
cdr3_nt: TGCGCCAGCAGCCAAGATTCCCCGAGCTCTGGAAACACCATATATTTT

j_call: TRBJ2-7
clone_size: many
d_call: .
v_call: TRBV20-1
cdr3_aa: CSADPGRIAYEQYF
cdr3_nt: TGCAGTGCAGACCCGGGACGGATCGCCTACGAGCAGTACTTC

j_call: TRBJ2-1
clone_size: .
d_call: .
v_call: TRBV9
cdr3_aa: CASTSYAVSSYNEQFF
cdr3_nt: TGTGCCAGCACGTCATACGCGGTGAGCTCCTACAATGAGCAGTTCTTC

j_call: TRBJ1-5
clone_size: many
d_call: .
v_call: TRBV6-2/TRBV6-3
cdr3_aa: CASSIRAQPQHF
cdr3_nt: TGTGCCAGCAGTATTCGGGCGCAGCCCCAGCATTTT

j_call: TRBJ1-1
clone_size: many
d_call: .
v_call: TRBV7-3
cdr3_aa: CASSGDVNTEAFF
cdr3_nt: TGTGCCAGCAGCGGGGACGTTAACACTGAAGCTTTCTTT

j_call: TRBJ2-1
clone_size: few
d_call: .
v_call: TRBV29-1
cdr3_aa: CSVLPDGDEQFF
cdr3_nt: TGCAGCGTACTTCCGGACGGGGATGAGCAGTTCTTC

j_call: TRBJ2-3
clone_size: .
d_call: .
v_call: TRBV7-2
cdr3_aa: CASSLSPPPMRYRTDTQYF
cdr3_nt: TGTGCCAGCAGCTTATCCCCCCCCCCCATGAGGTATCGCACAGATACGCAGTATTTT

j_call: TRBJ2-7
clone_size: .
d_call: TRBD2
v_call: TRBV19
cdr3_aa: CAGSGLAGGIGEQYF
cdr3_nt: TGTGCCGGTAGTGGCCTAGCGGGAGGAATCGGGGAGCAGTACTTC

j_call: TRBJ2-3
clone_size: many
d_call: .
v_call: TRBV3-1
cdr3_aa: CASSQDHRGGTDTQYF
cdr3_nt: TGTGCCAGCAGCCAAGACCACAGAGGGGGCACAGATACGCAGTATTTT

j_call: TRBJ1-2
clone_size: .
d_call: .
v_call: TRBV2
cdr3_aa: CASRGLSGNYEGYTF
cdr3_nt: TGTGCCAGCAGGGGTCTATCAGGGAACTACGAGGGCTACACCTTC

j_call: TRBJ1-1
clone_size: many
d_call: .
v_call: TRBV7-9
cdr3_aa: CASRTVDTEAFF
cdr3_nt: TGTGCCAGTCGGACAGTGGACACTGAAGCTTTCTTT

j_call: TRBJ2-1
clone_size: few
d_call: TRBD2
v_call: TRBV7-7
cdr3_aa: CASSLGPGLAGDERFF
cdr3_nt: TGTGCTAGCAGCTTAGGGCCGGGACTAGCGGGAGATGAGCGGTTCTTC

j_call: TRBJ2-5
clone_size: .
d_call: .
v_call: TRBV12-3/TRBV12-4
cdr3_aa: CASSSQGTRTQYF
cdr3_nt: TGTGCCAGCAGTTCACAGGGTACCCGGACCCAGTACTTC

j_call: TRBJ2-7
clone_size: .
d_call: .
v_call: TRBV7-3
cdr3_aa: CASSSRGREGSYEQYF
cdr3_nt: TGTGCCAGTAGCTCCCGGGGTCGGGAAGGCTCCTACGAGCAGTACTTC

j_call: TRBJ1-2
clone_size: .
d_call: .
v_call: TRBV20-1
cdr3_aa: CSARLSVGTRLF
cdr3_nt: TGCAGTGCTAGACTTTCGGTTGGGACACGCCTTTTC

j_call: TRBJ2-7
clone_size: many
d_call: .
v_call: TRBV2
cdr3_aa: CASSEAPGLYEQYF
cdr3_nt: TGTGCCAGCAGTGAAGCGCCGGGCCTCTACGAGCAGTACTTC